Below are 3 T cell receptor beta chains sequenced from a single sample in a study of T cell responses to AZD1222 COVID-19 vaccine. Profiled with immunoSEQ multiplex PCR; TCRdb holds only in-frame clones, not every one. The table records some 130,000 clones, roughly 90% of them present only once. This specimen consisted of peripheral blood, obtained on day 0 of AZD1222 vaccination. Receptor source: an adult in good health.

The J gene is TRBJ2-7, the V gene TRBV2, with a tentative D call TRBD2 (6 bases). Germline V gives CDR1 SNHLY, CDR2 FYNNEI. The CDR3 consists of 18 residues. Trimming cost V 2 bases and J 1 base, with 21 bases left between them. The DNA for the CDR3 is TGTGCCAGCAGTGAACTTTTTTCCGGGGGAATAATTTCCTACGAGCAGTACTTC. Translated: CASSELFSGGIISYEQYF.

The rearrangement links TRBV19 to TRBJ1-2; unclear D gene. The germline V gene has CDR1 LNHDA and CDR2 SQIVND (reference sequence). The V end lost 4 bases, the J end lost 4 bases, and 16 bases lay between the germline ends. This CDR3 has 15 residues. The CDR3 sequence: CASSRTRREFYGYTF. In nucleotides, the CDR3 is TGTGCCAGTAGTAGGACTCGACGGGAGTTCTATGGCTACACCTTC.

The CDR3 DNA reads as TGTGCCAGTAGTCCCGGGACAGAGTACGAGCAGTACTTC. It is translated as CASSPGTEYEQYF. This chain links TRBV19 with TRBJ2-7; 7 bases fit TRBD1. The CDR3 is made up of 13 amino acids. Germline V CDR1 and CDR2: LNHDA, SQIVND (reference sequence). The V and J ends lost 5 bases and 4 bases, in that order; junction bases with no gene match: 5.